This T cell receptor (beta chain) is drawn from a study of human T cells and chemical hapten exposure. Germline loops: CDR1 SGHDT, CDR2 YYEEEE. There are 13 residues in the CDR3. About this clonotype itself: Its antigen remains unidentified. A junction boundary mismatches the germline segment, possibly from a read error.

Documented time point: healthy volunteer bleed at 6 weeks. Extraction of total RNA was performed on unfractionated whole blood. In the source study's methods: From roughly 23,000 to 700,000 TCRs were found per sample, with a median of 95,638. TCRdb re-analysed the RACE reads in MiXCR, keeping a single row per CDR3 protein. The V and J calls, along with clone size, are taken from TCRdb and not from the paper's own processing. This sample has 44,000 or so distinct CDR3 sequences, with about 4% found just once. Study-wide results and caveats: Counts of TCRs above 1 in 1000 frequency stayed unchanged with DPC sensitization.

Material: whole blood. The clonotype was recovered from a human donor in good health. Some clones in this sample may be carry-over from other donors' samples. The gene calls are TRBV5-6 and TRBJ1-1; TRBD1 agrees at 7 bases. As DNA, the CDR3 is TGTGCCAGCGGCACCGGGACAGTAACTGAAGCTTTCTTC. Translating gives CASGTGTVTEAFF.